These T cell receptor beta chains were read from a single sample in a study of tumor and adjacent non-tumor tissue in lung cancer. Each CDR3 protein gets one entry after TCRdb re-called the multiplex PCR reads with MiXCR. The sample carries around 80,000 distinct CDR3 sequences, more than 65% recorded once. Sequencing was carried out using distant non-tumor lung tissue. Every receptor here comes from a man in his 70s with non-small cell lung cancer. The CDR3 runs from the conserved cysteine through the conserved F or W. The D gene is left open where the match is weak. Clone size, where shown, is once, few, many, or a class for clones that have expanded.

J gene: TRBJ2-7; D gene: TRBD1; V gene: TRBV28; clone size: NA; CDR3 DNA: TGTGCCAGCAGTCCTCGCATGAGACAGGGGGTATACGAGCAGTACTTC; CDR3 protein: CASSPRMRQGVYEQYF
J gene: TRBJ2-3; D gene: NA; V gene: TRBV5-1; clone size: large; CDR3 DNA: TGCGCCAGTGCCGAAGGGGATACGCAGTATTTT; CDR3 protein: CASAEGDTQYF
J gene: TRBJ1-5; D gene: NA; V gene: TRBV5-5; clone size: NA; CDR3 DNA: TGTGCCGGCAGCATTTATTGGACAACGAATAGCAATCAGCCCCTGCATTTT; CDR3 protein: CAGSIYWTTNSNQPLHF
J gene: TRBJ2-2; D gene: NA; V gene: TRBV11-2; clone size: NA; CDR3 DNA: TGTGTCAGCAGCATAAGACAGGTGGCCGCCGGGGAGCTGTTTTTT; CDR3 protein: CVSSIRQVAAGELFF
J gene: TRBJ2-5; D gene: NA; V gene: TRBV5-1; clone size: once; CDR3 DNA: TGCGCTAGCAGATTGTTGAGCTTGGGACTTTCTGGGGGAGAGACCCAGTACTTC; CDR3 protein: CASRLLSLGLSGGETQYF
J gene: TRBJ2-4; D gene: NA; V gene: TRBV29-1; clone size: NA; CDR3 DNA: TGCAGTAGGACGCGCGGACAAGGCAAAAACATTCAGTACTTC; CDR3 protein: CSRTRGQGKNIQYF
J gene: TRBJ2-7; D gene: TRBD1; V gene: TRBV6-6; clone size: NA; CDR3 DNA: TGTGCCAGTAGTGCACAGGGGGTCCACGAGCAGTACTTC; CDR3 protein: CASSAQGVHEQYF
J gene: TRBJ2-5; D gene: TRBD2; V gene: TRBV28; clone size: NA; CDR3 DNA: TGTGCCTGCAGTTTACTTGGCCTCCAGACTAGCGGGAGAGGGGAAGAGACCCTGTACTTC; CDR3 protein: CACSLLGLQTSGRGEETLYF
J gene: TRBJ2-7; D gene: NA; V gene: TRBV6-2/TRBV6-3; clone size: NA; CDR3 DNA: TGTGCCAGTCGGAGTAGCGTGAGTGACGAGCAGTACTTC; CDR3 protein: CASRSSVSDEQYF
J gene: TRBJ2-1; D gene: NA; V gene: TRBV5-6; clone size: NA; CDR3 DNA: TGTACCAGCAGTTCCGGTAGGGGGAGCTCCTACAATGACCAGTTCTTC; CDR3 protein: CTSSSGRGSSYNDQFF
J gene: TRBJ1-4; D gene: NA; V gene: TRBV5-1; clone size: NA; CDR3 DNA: TGCGCCGGCAGCTTGAGGAGGGGAGAGGGAACTAATGAAAAACTGTTTTTT; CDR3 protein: CAGSLRRGEGTNEKLFF
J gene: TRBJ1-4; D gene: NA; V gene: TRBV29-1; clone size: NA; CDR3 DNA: TGCAGCGTTGTTAAGGAGCAAGGAAAGCTGTTTTTT; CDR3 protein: CSVVKEQGKLFF